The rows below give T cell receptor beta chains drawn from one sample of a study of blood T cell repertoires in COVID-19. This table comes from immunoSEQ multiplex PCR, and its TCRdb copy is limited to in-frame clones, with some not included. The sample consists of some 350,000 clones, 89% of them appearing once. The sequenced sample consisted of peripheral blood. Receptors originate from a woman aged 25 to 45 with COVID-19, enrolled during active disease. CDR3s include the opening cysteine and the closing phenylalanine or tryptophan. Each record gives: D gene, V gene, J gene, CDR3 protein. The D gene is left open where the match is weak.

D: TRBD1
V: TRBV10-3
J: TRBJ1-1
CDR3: CAIRDRGREANTEAFF

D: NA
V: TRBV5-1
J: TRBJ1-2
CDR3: CASSLGLGVEYGYTF

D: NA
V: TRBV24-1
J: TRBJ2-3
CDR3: CATSDQGYTQYF

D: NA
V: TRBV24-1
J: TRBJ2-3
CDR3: CATSEGGDTQYF

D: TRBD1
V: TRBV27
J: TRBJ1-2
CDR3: CASRPTGGESGYTF

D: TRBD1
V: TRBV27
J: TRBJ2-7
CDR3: CASSGRQGKKYEQYF

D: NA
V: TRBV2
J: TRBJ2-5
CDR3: CASSRRGGDKETQYF

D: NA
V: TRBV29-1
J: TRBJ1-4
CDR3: CSATGTLEKLFF

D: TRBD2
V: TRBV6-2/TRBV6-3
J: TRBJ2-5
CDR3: CASSYAYLAGGEETQYF

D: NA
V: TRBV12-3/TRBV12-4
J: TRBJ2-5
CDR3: CASRTGAWETQYF

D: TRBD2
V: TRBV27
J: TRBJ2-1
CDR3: CASSLWSGGAYNEQFF

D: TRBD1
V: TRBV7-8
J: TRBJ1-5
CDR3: CASSLVGTGGQYSNQPQHF

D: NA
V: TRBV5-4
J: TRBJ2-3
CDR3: CASSPPLKDTQYF

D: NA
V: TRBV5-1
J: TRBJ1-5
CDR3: CASRFVPDSNQPQHF

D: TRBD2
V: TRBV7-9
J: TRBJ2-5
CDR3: CASSPLLAGVLGETQYF

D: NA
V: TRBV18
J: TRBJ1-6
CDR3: CASSPVRDSPLHF

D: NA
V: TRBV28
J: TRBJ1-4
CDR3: CASSLPAGNEKLFF

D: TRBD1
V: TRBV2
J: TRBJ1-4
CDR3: CASRPTGGHEKLFF

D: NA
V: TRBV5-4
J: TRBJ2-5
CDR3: CASSQGTGWETQYF

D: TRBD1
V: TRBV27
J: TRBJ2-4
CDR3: CASSFRGQGGMGIQYF

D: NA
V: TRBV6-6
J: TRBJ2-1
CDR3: CASSLAGLSYNEQFF

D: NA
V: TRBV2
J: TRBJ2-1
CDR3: CASNRGGAMYNEQFF

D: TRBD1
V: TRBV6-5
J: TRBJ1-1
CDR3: CASSYISGGNTEAFF

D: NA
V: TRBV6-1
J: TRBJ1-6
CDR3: CASSELGRGGGPLHF

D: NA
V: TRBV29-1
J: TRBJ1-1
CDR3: CSAGVSTEAFF

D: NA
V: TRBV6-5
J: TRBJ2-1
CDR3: CASSRSYIGYNEQFF

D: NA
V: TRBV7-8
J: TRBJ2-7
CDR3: CASSLSLRPEGQYF

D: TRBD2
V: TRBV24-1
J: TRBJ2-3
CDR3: CATSGFLTSGIGGTDTQYF

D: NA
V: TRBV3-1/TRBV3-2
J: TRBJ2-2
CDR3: CASTPLGLTGNTGELFF

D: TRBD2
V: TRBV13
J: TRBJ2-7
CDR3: CASSSLAGGIFYEQYF

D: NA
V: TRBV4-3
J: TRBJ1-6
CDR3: CASSQDFGNSPLHF

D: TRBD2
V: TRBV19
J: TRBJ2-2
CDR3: CASTGSGTGELFF

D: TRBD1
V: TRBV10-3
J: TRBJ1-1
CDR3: CAITGQGLTEAFF

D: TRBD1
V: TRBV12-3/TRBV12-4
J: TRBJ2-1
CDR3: CASSTDRVVQFF

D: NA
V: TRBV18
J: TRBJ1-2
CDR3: CASSPDSSLHGYTF

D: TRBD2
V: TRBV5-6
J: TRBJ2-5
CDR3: CASSSSGGAKETQYF

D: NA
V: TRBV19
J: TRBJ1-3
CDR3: CASSGAGNTIYF

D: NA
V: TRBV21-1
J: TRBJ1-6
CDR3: CASSKPPGFYNSPLHF

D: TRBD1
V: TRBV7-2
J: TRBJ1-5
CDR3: CASSLFTGGAQPQHF

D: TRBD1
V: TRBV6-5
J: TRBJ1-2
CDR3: CASRTGGAGGYTF

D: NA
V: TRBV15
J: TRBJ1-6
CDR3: CATSRSIPSVDNSPLHF

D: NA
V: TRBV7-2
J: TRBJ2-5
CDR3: CASSTSGVKETQYF

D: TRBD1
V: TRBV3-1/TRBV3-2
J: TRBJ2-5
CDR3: CASSQMTDRGGETQYF

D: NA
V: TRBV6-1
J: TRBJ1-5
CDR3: CASSERNEGDLQHF

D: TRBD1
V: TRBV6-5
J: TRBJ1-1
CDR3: CASSRTGVGNTEAFF

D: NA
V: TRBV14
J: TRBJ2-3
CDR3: CASSQVADTQYF

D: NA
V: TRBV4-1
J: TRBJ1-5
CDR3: CASSPQPGGNQPQHF

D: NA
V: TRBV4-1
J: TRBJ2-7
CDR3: CASSQDSTYEQYF

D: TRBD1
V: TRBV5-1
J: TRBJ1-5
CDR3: CASSLGGQGPNQPQHF

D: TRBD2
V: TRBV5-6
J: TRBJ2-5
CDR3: CASSPYRLAGGLETQYF

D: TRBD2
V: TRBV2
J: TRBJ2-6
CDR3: CASHSYGGSNVLTF

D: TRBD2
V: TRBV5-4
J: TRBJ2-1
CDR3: CASSRRLAGGEQFF

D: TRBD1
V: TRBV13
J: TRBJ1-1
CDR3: CASSLDWGQGNTEAFF

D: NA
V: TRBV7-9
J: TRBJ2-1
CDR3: CASSTLTGQTLPYNEQFF

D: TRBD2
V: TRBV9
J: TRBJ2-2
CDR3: CASSAPSGGAVSTGELFF

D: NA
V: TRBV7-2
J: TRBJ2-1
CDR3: CASSPIEGTYNEQFF